This is a list of T cell receptor beta chains from one sample in a study of T cells in tuberculosis. Measured with immunoSEQ multiplex PCR; TCRdb has only the in-frame clones, and not every one. The top ten hold 5.5% to 7.5% of the sample, which has 28,000 or so clones, about 90% seen once. Sequencing used PBMCs. Receptors were obtained from a donor aged 10 to 29 with latent tuberculosis or without tuberculosis infection. The CDR3 runs from the conserved cysteine through the conserved F or W. D genes are given only for firm matches. For some rows the clone size is stated as once, few or many, or as a class when expanded; others skip it.

CDR3 protein: CSGDRNHGYTF
CDR3 DNA: TGCAGCGGCGACAGGAATCATGGCTACACCTTC
J gene: TRBJ1-2
clone size: once
D gene: .
V gene: TRBV20-1

CDR3 protein: CASSFSADGYTF
CDR3 DNA: TGTGCCAGCAGTTTTTCAGCGGATGGCTACACCTTC
J gene: TRBJ1-2
clone size: .
D gene: .
V gene: TRBV2

CDR3 protein: CASSGRASYYSNQPQHF
CDR3 DNA: TGTGCCAGCAGTGGGAGGGCAAGTTACTATAGCAATCAGCCCCAGCATTTT
J gene: TRBJ1-5
clone size: .
D gene: .
V gene: TRBV2

CDR3 protein: CASSTRESNTDTQYF
CDR3 DNA: TGTGCCAGCAGCACCAGGGAATCGAATACAGATACGCAGTATTTT
J gene: TRBJ2-3
clone size: .
D gene: .
V gene: TRBV7-8

CDR3 protein: CASSVGGTNSPLHF
CDR3 DNA: TGTGCCAGCAGCGTAGGTGGCACTAATTCACCCCTCCACTTT
J gene: TRBJ1-6
clone size: .
D gene: .
V gene: TRBV9

CDR3 protein: CTSSQRASGGHSYEQYF
CDR3 DNA: TGCACCAGCAGCCAGAGGGCTAGCGGGGGCCATTCCTACGAGCAGTACTTC
J gene: TRBJ2-7
clone size: .
D gene: .
V gene: TRBV1

CDR3 protein: CASSPTTRLGGAGYGYTF
CDR3 DNA: TGTGCCAGCAGCCCAACAACTAGATTAGGGGGCGCGGGCTATGGCTACACCTTC
J gene: TRBJ1-2
clone size: .
D gene: TRBD1
V gene: TRBV9

CDR3 protein: CASSPPGTGDSYSPLHF
CDR3 DNA: TGTGCCAGCTCACCTCCCGGGACAGGGGATTCCTATTCACCCCTCCACTTT
J gene: TRBJ1-6
clone size: .
D gene: TRBD1
V gene: TRBV18

CDR3 protein: CASSQDRLLGRFTDTQYF
CDR3 DNA: TGTGCCAGCAGCCAAGATCGGCTACTAGGGCGGTTCACAGATACGCAGTATTTT
J gene: TRBJ2-3
clone size: .
D gene: .
V gene: TRBV4-2

CDR3 protein: CASSPGENTEAFF
CDR3 DNA: TGTGCCAGCTCACCCGGAGAGAACACTGAAGCTTTCTTT
J gene: TRBJ1-1
clone size: .
D gene: .
V gene: TRBV18

CDR3 protein: CASNYYDRHNYGYTF
CDR3 DNA: TGTGCCAGCAACTATTACGACAGGCATAACTATGGCTACACCTTC
J gene: TRBJ1-2
clone size: .
D gene: .
V gene: TRBV5-5

CDR3 protein: CSAGNGGSRNTIYF
CDR3 DNA: TGCAGCGCCGGAAACGGGGGTAGCAGAAACACCATATATTTT
J gene: TRBJ1-3
clone size: .
D gene: .
V gene: TRBV29-1

CDR3 protein: CASSSQGVYEKLFF
CDR3 DNA: TGTGCCAGCAGTTCTCAAGGGGTATATGAAAAACTGTTTTTT
J gene: TRBJ1-4
clone size: .
D gene: .
V gene: TRBV6-9

CDR3 protein: CASSPGRELSNQPQHF
CDR3 DNA: TGTGCCAGCAGCCCCGGGAGGGAATTGAGCAATCAGCCCCAGCATTTT
J gene: TRBJ1-5
clone size: .
D gene: .
V gene: TRBV7-8

CDR3 protein: CAISVGAGMGYEQFF
CDR3 DNA: TGTGCCATCAGTGTGGGGGCAGGGATGGGTTATGAGCAGTTCTTC
J gene: TRBJ2-1
clone size: .
D gene: .
V gene: TRBV10-3

CDR3 protein: CASSVGQPNTGELFF
CDR3 DNA: TGTGCCAGTAGCGTGGGACAGCCGAACACCGGGGAGCTGTTTTTT
J gene: TRBJ2-2
clone size: .
D gene: TRBD1
V gene: TRBV19

CDR3 protein: CASSLQGGYNEQFF
CDR3 DNA: TGTGCCAGCAGTTTACAGGGCGGTTACAATGAGCAGTTCTTC
J gene: TRBJ2-1
clone size: once
D gene: .
V gene: TRBV27

CDR3 protein: CASQLAGTSKETQYF
CDR3 DNA: TGTGCCAGCCAATTGGCCGGGACTAGTAAAGAGACCCAGTACTTC
J gene: TRBJ2-5
clone size: .
D gene: TRBD2
V gene: TRBV2

CDR3 protein: CASSLLAGNQETQYF
CDR3 DNA: TGTGCCAGCAGTTTACTAGCGGGAAACCAAGAGACCCAGTACTTC
J gene: TRBJ2-5
clone size: .
D gene: TRBD2
V gene: TRBV28

CDR3 protein: CAIRVDSSTNYGYTF
CDR3 DNA: TGTGCCATCAGGGTGGACAGCAGCACAAACTATGGCTACACCTTC
J gene: TRBJ1-2
clone size: .
D gene: .
V gene: TRBV10-3

CDR3 protein: CASSPGSGGRRETQYF
CDR3 DNA: TGTGCCAGCAGTCCCGGGTCGGGGGGCCGGCGAGAGACCCAGTACTTC
J gene: TRBJ2-5
clone size: .
D gene: .
V gene: TRBV2

CDR3 protein: CATQFVTNEKLFF
CDR3 DNA: TGTGCCACCCAGTTTGTAACTAATGAAAAACTGTTTTTT
J gene: TRBJ1-4
clone size: .
D gene: .
V gene: TRBV6-1

CDR3 protein: CASSGSLAGDYEQYF
CDR3 DNA: TGTGCCAGCAGCGGCTCGCTAGCGGGGGACTACGAGCAGTACTTC
J gene: TRBJ2-7
clone size: .
D gene: TRBD2
V gene: TRBV25-1

CDR3 protein: CASSLWGRGSDPGELFF
CDR3 DNA: TGTGCCAGCAGCTTATGGGGGCGAGGGAGTGATCCCGGGGAGCTGTTTTTT
J gene: TRBJ2-2
clone size: .
D gene: .
V gene: TRBV13

CDR3 protein: CAADGGCKDTQYF
CDR3 DNA: TGTGCCGCGGATGGGGGGTGTAAAGATACGCAGTATTTT
J gene: TRBJ2-3
clone size: .
D gene: .
V gene: TRBV7-2

CDR3 protein: CASSQLSQAGSSYEQYF
CDR3 DNA: TGCGCCAGCAGCCAATTGTCCCAAGCGGGGAGCTCCTACGAGCAGTACTTC
J gene: TRBJ2-7
clone size: .
D gene: TRBD2
V gene: TRBV4-1

CDR3 protein: CASSEAPTGSSQETQYF
CDR3 DNA: TGTGCCAGCAGTGAAGCGCCGACAGGGAGTTCCCAAGAGACCCAGTACTTC
J gene: TRBJ2-5
clone size: .
D gene: TRBD1
V gene: TRBV2

CDR3 protein: CATGTNNQPQHF
CDR3 DNA: TGTGCCACCGGGACAAATAATCAGCCCCAGCATTTT
J gene: TRBJ1-5
clone size: few
D gene: .
V gene: TRBV10-3

CDR3 protein: CASSLRTLSYNEQFF
CDR3 DNA: TGTGCCAGCAGCTTACGGACACTCTCCTACAATGAGCAGTTCTTC
J gene: TRBJ2-1
clone size: .
D gene: .
V gene: TRBV7-9

CDR3 protein: CASSLALAGGLIFF
CDR3 DNA: TGCGCCAGCAGCTTAGCTCTAGCGGGGGGGCTGATTTTCTTC
J gene: TRBJ2-1
clone size: .
D gene: TRBD2
V gene: TRBV5-1

CDR3 protein: CASSPEVGRTDTQYF
CDR3 DNA: TGTGCCAGCAGCCCGGAGGTGGGCCGCACAGATACGCAGTATTTT
J gene: TRBJ2-3
clone size: few
D gene: .
V gene: TRBV7-3

CDR3 protein: CASSIGAGAYNEQFF
CDR3 DNA: TGTGCCAGCAGCATAGGAGCGGGGGCCTACAATGAGCAGTTCTTC
J gene: TRBJ2-1
clone size: .
D gene: TRBD2
V gene: TRBV7-2

CDR3 protein: CASSKRVPVPKDLKEGTEAFF
CDR3 DNA: TGTGCCAGCAGCAAACGAGTTCCCGTACCTAAAGACCTGAAAGAGGGCACTGAAGCTTTCTTT
J gene: TRBJ1-1
clone size: .
D gene: .
V gene: TRBV21-1

CDR3 protein: CASSAAHLRGPPF
CDR3 DNA: TGTGCCAGCAGCGCTGCCCATCTCAGGGGGCCCCCCTTC
J gene: TRBJ1-2
clone size: .
D gene: TRBD1
V gene: TRBV9

CDR3 protein: CASGMGAEGYTF
CDR3 DNA: TGTGCCAGCGGGATGGGGGCTGAGGGCTACACCTTC
J gene: TRBJ1-2
clone size: .
D gene: .
V gene: TRBV2

CDR3 protein: CASSGQGHSNQPQHF
CDR3 DNA: TGTGCCAGCAGCGGACAGGGTCATAGCAATCAGCCCCAGCATTTT
J gene: TRBJ1-5
clone size: .
D gene: TRBD1
V gene: TRBV9

CDR3 protein: CASSHGTGDQPQHF
CDR3 DNA: TGTGCCAGCAGCCACGGGACAGGGGACCAGCCCCAGCATTTT
J gene: TRBJ1-5
clone size: .
D gene: TRBD1
V gene: TRBV5-8

CDR3 protein: CASSHSNQPQHF
CDR3 DNA: TGTGCCAGCAGTCATAGCAATCAGCCCCAGCATTTT
J gene: TRBJ1-5
clone size: few
D gene: .
V gene: TRBV6-5

CDR3 protein: CASSYAGGTEAFF
CDR3 DNA: TGTGCCAGCAGTTACGCAGGGGGCACTGAAGCTTTCTTT
J gene: TRBJ1-1
clone size: .
D gene: TRBD1
V gene: TRBV6-5

CDR3 protein: CANNLGAHNEQFF
CDR3 DNA: TGTGCCAACAACCTGGGGGCCCACAATGAGCAGTTCTTC
J gene: TRBJ2-1
clone size: .
D gene: .
V gene: TRBV6-1

CDR3 protein: CASTPRGGLAGFTGELFF
CDR3 DNA: TGTGCCAGCACCCCCCGGGGCGGGCTAGCGGGGTTCACCGGGGAGCTGTTTTTT
J gene: TRBJ2-2
clone size: .
D gene: TRBD2
V gene: TRBV27

CDR3 protein: CASSQKGGRVRHSPLHF
CDR3 DNA: TGCGCCAGCAGTCAAAAGGGGGGGCGGGTGAGGCATTCACCCCTCCACTTT
J gene: TRBJ1-6
clone size: .
D gene: .
V gene: TRBV23-1

CDR3 protein: CAISVEDRGEGTEAFF
CDR3 DNA: TGTGCCATCAGTGTAGAGGACAGGGGGGAGGGCACTGAAGCTTTCTTT
J gene: TRBJ1-1
clone size: .
D gene: TRBD1
V gene: TRBV10-3

CDR3 protein: CATSNRELHTEAFF
CDR3 DNA: TGTGCCACCAGCAACAGGGAGTTGCACACTGAAGCTTTCTTT
J gene: TRBJ1-1
clone size: .
D gene: .
V gene: TRBV15

CDR3 protein: CASSRRAGGNEQFF
CDR3 DNA: TGTGCCAGCAGCCGACGGGCCGGGGGCAATGAGCAGTTCTTC
J gene: TRBJ2-1
clone size: .
D gene: .
V gene: TRBV7-6

CDR3 protein: CASQTGEYSYGYTF
CDR3 DNA: TGTGCCAGCCAGACAGGAGAGTACTCCTATGGCTACACCTTC
J gene: TRBJ1-2
clone size: .
D gene: .
V gene: TRBV25-1

CDR3 protein: CASSLGGQGHAGANVLTF
CDR3 DNA: TGCGCCAGCAGCTTGGGGGGACAGGGGCACGCTGGGGCCAACGTCCTGACTTTC
J gene: TRBJ2-6
clone size: .
D gene: TRBD1
V gene: TRBV5-1

CDR3 protein: CASSLGPGGASETQYF
CDR3 DNA: TGTGCCAGCAGTCTGGGGCCGGGGGGCGCGTCAGAGACCCAGTACTTC
J gene: TRBJ2-5
clone size: .
D gene: .
V gene: TRBV2

CDR3 protein: CASSPLGGDPSYGYTF
CDR3 DNA: TGTGCCAGCAGTCCCTTAGGGGGCGATCCCTCCTATGGCTACACCTTC
J gene: TRBJ1-2
clone size: .
D gene: TRBD1
V gene: TRBV28

CDR3 protein: CASRPGGHWSNQPQHF
CDR3 DNA: TGTGCCAGCAGGCCGGGAGGCCACTGGAGCAATCAGCCCCAGCATTTT
J gene: TRBJ1-5
clone size: .
D gene: .
V gene: TRBV5-5